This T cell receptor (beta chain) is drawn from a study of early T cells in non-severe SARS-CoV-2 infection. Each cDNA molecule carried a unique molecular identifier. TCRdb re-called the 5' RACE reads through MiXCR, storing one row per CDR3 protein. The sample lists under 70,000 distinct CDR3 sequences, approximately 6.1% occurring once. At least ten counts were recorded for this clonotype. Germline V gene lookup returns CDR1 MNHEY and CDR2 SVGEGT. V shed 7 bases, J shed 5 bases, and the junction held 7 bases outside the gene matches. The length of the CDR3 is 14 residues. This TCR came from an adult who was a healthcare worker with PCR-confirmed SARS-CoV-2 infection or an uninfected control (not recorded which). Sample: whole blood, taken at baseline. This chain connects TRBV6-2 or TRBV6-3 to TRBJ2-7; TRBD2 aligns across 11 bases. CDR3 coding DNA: TGTGCCAGCACCCTAACTAGCGGGAGCAACGAGCAGTACTTC. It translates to CASTLTSGSNEQYF.